The next 9 T cell receptor beta chains were all read from a single sample in a study of shared clonotypes between healthy human individuals. Here immunoSEQ multiplex PCR was the method, and the copy in TCRdb shows in-frame clones only, minus some. The sample shows approximately 2.5 million clones, more than 90% of them seen only once. Sequencing was done on a sample of naive CD4+ T cells sorted from blood. Subset indicated: CD45RA+ positively selected. The receptors come from a man aged 18 to 30 in good health.

This chain joins TRBV23-1 and TRBJ2-1; D gene uncertain. TRBV23-1 qualifies as an ORF whose function is uncertain. The CDR3 spans 17 residues. The V and J ends lost 4 bases and 0 bases respectively, with 16 bases between them. The CDR3: CASSRGLAPFSYNEQFF. The DNA for the CDR3 is TGCGCCAGCAGTCGTGGGCTGGCTCCCTTCTCCTACAATGAGCAGTTCTTC.

This chain connects TRBV4-1 to TRBJ2-5; 7 nucleotides match TRBD2. The CDR3 extends over 14 amino acids. The germline gives CDR1 MGHRA, CDR2 YSYEKL. After removal of 4 bases from V and 2 bases from J, the junction contained 4 bases not matched to a gene. DNA for the CDR3: TGCGCCAGCAGCCGATGGGGGGGGCAAGAGACCCAGTACTTC. Protein: CASSRWGGQETQYF.

This clone was detected only once. J is TRBJ1-3 and V is TRBV7-2; perhaps TRBD1 as D (6 bases). In germline, CDR1 is SGHTA, CDR2 FQGNSA. This CDR3 spans 15 amino acids. V shed 5 bases and J shed 2 bases, with 13 bases lying between them. CDR3 in DNA: TGTGCCAGCAGCCCACAGGGCAGTGCTGGAAACACCATATATTTT. Its protein product is CASSPQGSAGNTIYF.

Comments on this clone: Other nucleotide sequences from this sample produce the same CDR3. This sequence joins TRBV5-1 and TRBJ2-1; 15 bases map to TRBD2. From germline, CDR1 is SGHRS and CDR2 YFSETQ. This CDR3 spans 19 amino acids. V shed 0 bases, J shed 0 bases, and the junction held 4 bases outside the gene matches. CDR3 nucleotide sequence: TGCGCCAGCAGCTTGGCAGGACTAGCGGGGGGGAGCTCCTACAATGAGCAGTTCTTC. Translation: CASSLAGLAGGSSYNEQFF.

This CDR3 is CASSPAGRNTIYF. For the CDR3, the DNA is TGTGCCAGTAGCCCAGCGGGGAGAAACACCATATATTTT. This sequence joins TRBV19 and TRBJ1-3; unclear D gene. Germline-derived CDR1 and CDR2 are LNHDA and SQIVND (reference sequence). V gave up 6 bases and J gave up 5 bases, with 11 bases separating them. This CDR3 has 13 amino acids.

The chain uses TRBV5-1 and TRBJ2-4, with a tentative D call TRBD1 (6 bases). The germline gives CDR1 SGHRS, CDR2 YFSETQ. This CDR3 contains 16 residues. V was cut by 0 bases and J by 2 bases, with 12 bases left in between. The CDR3 DNA sequence: TGCGCCAGCAGCTTGGGACAGGACACTACCAAAAACATTCAGTACTTC. It yields the protein CASSLGQDTTKNIQYF.

The V gene is TRBV5-5, the J gene TRBJ2-2; 7 nucleotides line up with TRBD1. Germline values: CDR1 SGHKS, CDR2 YYEKEE (reference sequence). Trimming at V came to 4 bases and at J to 0 bases, leaving 6 bases not matched to a gene. The length of the CDR3 is 16 residues. This CDR3 reads CASSRQTGTNTGELFF. For the CDR3, the DNA is TGTGCCAGCAGCCGGCAGACAGGGACGAACACCGGGGAGCTGTTTTTT.

Of note for this clone: Other DNA sequences in this sample translate to the same CDR3. This chain joins TRBV7-2 and TRBJ1-2; TRBD1 aligns across 7 bases. This CDR3 spans 14 amino acids. V dropped 1 base and J dropped 4; count of bases not matched to a gene: 3. The V gene's germline CDR1 is SGHTA and CDR2 FQGNSA. CDR3: CASSLEGTVYGYTF. The CDR3, as DNA: TGTGCCAGCAGCTTAGAGGGGACAGTCTATGGCTACACCTTC. Full variable domain (remainder filled in from reference TRBV7-2 and TRBJ1-2): GAGVSQSPSNKVTEKGKDVELRCDPISGHTALYWYRQSLGQGLEFLIYFQGNSAPDKSGLPSDRFSAERTGGSVSTLTIQRTQQEDSAVYLCASSLEGTVYGYTFGSGTRLTVV.

The J gene is TRBJ2-3, the V gene TRBV5-4; D is possibly TRBD1 or TRBD2 (5 bases each). Germline CDR1 reads SGHNT; CDR2 reads YYREEE (reference sequence). V lost 6 bases to trimming and J lost 2 bases, with 16 bases between them. The CDR3 contains 15 residues. CDR3: CASTPRDRNTDTQYF. DNA for the CDR3: TGTGCCAGCACCCCCCGGGACCGAAACACAGATACGCAGTATTTT.